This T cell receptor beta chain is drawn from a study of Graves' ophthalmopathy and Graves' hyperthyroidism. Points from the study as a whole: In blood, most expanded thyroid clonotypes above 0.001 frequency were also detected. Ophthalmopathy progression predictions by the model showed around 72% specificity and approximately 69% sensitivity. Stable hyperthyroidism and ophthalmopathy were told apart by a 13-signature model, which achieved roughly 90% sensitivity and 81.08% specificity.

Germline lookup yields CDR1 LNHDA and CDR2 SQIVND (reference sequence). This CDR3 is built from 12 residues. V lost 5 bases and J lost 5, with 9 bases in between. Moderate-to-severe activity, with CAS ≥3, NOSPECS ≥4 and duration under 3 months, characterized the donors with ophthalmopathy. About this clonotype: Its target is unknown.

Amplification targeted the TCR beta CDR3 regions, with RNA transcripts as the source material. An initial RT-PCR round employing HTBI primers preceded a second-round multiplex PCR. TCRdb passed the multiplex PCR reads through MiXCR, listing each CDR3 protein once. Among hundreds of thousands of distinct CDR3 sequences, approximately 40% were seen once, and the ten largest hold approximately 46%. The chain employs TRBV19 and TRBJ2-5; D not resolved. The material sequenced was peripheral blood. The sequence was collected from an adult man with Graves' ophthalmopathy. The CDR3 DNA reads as TGTGCCAGTAGTCCCAATAGCGAGACCCAGTACTTC. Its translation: CASSPNSETQYF.